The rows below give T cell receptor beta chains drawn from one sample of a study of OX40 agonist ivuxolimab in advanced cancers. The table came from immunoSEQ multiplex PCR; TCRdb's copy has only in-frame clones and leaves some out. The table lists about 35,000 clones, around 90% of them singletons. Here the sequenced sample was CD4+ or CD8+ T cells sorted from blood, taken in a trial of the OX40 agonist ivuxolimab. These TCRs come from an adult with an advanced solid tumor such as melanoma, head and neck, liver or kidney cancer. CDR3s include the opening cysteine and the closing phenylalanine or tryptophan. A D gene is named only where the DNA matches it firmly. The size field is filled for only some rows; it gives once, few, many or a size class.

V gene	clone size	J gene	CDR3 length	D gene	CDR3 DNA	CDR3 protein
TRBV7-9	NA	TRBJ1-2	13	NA	TGTGCCAGCAGCTTTACAGGAGCGGATGGCTACACCTTC	CASSFTGADGYTF
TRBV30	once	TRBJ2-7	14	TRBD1	TGTGCCTGGAGAAACCGGGACAGGGACAACGAGCAGTACTTC	CAWRNRDRDNEQYF
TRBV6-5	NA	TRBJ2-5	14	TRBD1	TGTGCCAGCAGTTACCGGGACAGACAAGAGACCCAGTACTTC	CASSYRDRQETQYF
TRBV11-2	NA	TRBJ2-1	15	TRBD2	TGTGCCAGCAGCTTTTCCGGGACTAGAGACAATGAGCAGTTCTTC	CASSFSGTRDNEQFF
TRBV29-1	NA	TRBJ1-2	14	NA	TGCAGCGTTGAAGAGGCGGCCCCCAACTATGGCTACACCTTC	CSVEEAAPNYGYTF
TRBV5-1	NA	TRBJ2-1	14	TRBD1	TGCGCCAGCAGCGCGGGACAGGCCTACAATGAGCAGTTCTTC	CASSAGQAYNEQFF
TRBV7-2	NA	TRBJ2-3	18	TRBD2	TGTGCCAGCAGCTACCCCAGCGGGAGGTCGTTGAGCACAGATACGCAGTATTTT	CASSYPSGRSLSTDTQYF
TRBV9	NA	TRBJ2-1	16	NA	TGTGCCAGCAGCGTAGGGTGGGGGCCCCCCTACAATGAGCAGTTCTTC	CASSVGWGPPYNEQFF
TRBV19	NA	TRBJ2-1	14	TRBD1	TGTGCCAGTAGTTCTCTCCGGGACAGGGGTGAGCAGTTCTTC	CASSSLRDRGEQFF
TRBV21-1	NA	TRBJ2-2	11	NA	TGTGCCAGCGGGAGGTCCGGGGAGCTGTTTTTT	CASGRSGELFF
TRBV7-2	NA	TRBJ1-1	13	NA	TGTGCCAGCAGCTTCGGGATGAACACTGAAGCTTTCTTT	CASSFGMNTEAFF
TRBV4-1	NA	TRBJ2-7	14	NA	TGCGCCAGCAGCCAAGATCCGGGCTCCTACGAGCAGTACTTC	CASSQDPGSYEQYF
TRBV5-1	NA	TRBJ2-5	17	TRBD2	TGCGCCAGCAGCTTGGCACCTAGCGGGATCAACCAAGAGACCCAGTACTTC	CASSLAPSGINQETQYF
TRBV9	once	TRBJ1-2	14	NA	TGTGCCAGCAGCGTAGACAGGGACGCCTATGGCTACACCTTC	CASSVDRDAYGYTF
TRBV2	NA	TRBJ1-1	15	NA	TGTGCCAGCAGTGTGATGGGGCCGGGGGACGCTGAAGCTTTCTTT	CASSVMGPGDAEAFF
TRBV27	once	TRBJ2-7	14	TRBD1	TGTGCCAGCAGCCTTACTGACAGGGCCGGCGAGCAGTACTTC	CASSLTDRAGEQYF
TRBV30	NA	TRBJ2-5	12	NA	TGTGCCTGGAGTGCAGGAATAGAGACCCAGTACTTC	CAWSAGIETQYF
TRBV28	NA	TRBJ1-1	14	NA	TGTGCCAGCAACGTGGCGGGGCTCGTCACTGAAGCTTTCTTT	CASNVAGLVTEAFF
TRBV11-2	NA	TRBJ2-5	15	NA	TGTGCCAGCAGCTCACCTACGCAGGGATGGGAGACCCAGTACTTC	CASSSPTQGWETQYF
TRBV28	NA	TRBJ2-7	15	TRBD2	TGTGCCAGCGGGGGACTAGCGGGATTGAGCTACGAGCAGTACTTC	CASGGLAGLSYEQYF
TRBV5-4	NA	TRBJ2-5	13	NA	TGTGCCAGCAGCCAGGGGTACCAAGAGACCCAGTACTTC	CASSQGYQETQYF
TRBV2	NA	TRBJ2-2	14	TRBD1	TGTGCCGGCAAGGGACAGGCGAACACCGGGGAGCTGTTTTTT	CAGKGQANTGELFF
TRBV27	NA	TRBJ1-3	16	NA	TGTGCCAGCAGTTTCCCCGATATCAGCTCTGGAAACACCATATATTTT	CASSFPDISSGNTIYF
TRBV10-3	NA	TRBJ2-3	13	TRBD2	TGTGCCATCAGGGCGGGGGGCACAGATACGCAGTATTTT	CAIRAGGTDTQYF
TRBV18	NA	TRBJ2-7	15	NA	TGTGCCAGCTCTCCAACCTCGGCAAATCCCTACGAGCAGTACTTC	CASSPTSANPYEQYF
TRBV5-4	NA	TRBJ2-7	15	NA	TGTGCCAGCAGCTTGGGGGGCGCGTCTGCCTACGAGCAGTACTTC	CASSLGGASAYEQYF
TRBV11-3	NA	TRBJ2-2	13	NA	TGTGCCAGCAGGCTTAGCGACACCGGGGAGCTGTTTTTT	CASRLSDTGELFF
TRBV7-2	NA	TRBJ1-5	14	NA	TGTGCCAGCAGCCTGGGAGGGGTGGATCAGCCCCAGCATTTT	CASSLGGVDQPQHF
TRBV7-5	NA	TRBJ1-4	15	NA	TGTGCCAGAAGCGGACGGGCAGGGGTTAATGAAAAACTGTTTTTT	CARSGRAGVNEKLFF
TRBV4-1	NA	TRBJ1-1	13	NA	TGCGCCAGCAGCCCGGATCGGGGAACTGAAGCTTTCTTT	CASSPDRGTEAFF
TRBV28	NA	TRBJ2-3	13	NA	TGTGCCATCACCTCTCCGGGCACAGATACGCAGTATTTT	CAITSPGTDTQYF
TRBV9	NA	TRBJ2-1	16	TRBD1	TGTGCCAGCAGCCCTACCGGGACAGAGTTTTACAATGAGCAGTTCTTC	CASSPTGTEFYNEQFF
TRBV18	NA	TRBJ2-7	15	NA	TGTGCCAGCTCACAGGCCGTGGGTCGGGAGCACGAGCAGTACTTC	CASSQAVGREHEQYF
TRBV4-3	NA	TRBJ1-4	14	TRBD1	TGCGCCAGCAGCCACGGACAGGGCGGCGAAAAACTGTTTTTT	CASSHGQGGEKLFF
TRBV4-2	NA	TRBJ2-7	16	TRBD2	TGTGCCAGCAGCCAAGATTCCCGGACTAGCGCCTACGAGCAGTACTTC	CASSQDSRTSAYEQYF
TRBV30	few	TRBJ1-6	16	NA	TGTGCCTGGAGTGTAGATGGTCACCTCTATAATTCACCCCTCCACTTT	CAWSVDGHLYNSPLHF
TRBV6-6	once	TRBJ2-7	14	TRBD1	TGTGCCAGCAGATACGACAGGGGATCCTTCGAGCAGTACTTC	CASRYDRGSFEQYF
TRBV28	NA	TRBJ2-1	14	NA	TGTGCCAGCAGTCCCAACAGGGTCGGAATTGAGCAGTTCTTC	CASSPNRVGIEQFF
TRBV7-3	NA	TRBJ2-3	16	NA	TGTGCCAGCAGCTTAAATGGCCCTGTAGGCACAGATACGCAGTATTTT	CASSLNGPVGTDTQYF
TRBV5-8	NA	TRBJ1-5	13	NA	TGTGCCAGCAGCCTGGACAGCAATCAGCCCCAGCATTTT	CASSLDSNQPQHF
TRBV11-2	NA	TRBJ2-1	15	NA	TGTGCCAGCAGCTTAGATCACGGAAATCACAATGAGCAGTTCTTC	CASSLDHGNHNEQFF
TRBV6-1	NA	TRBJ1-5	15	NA	TGTGCCACCAATAGTGAGGGCTGGAACAATCAGCCCCAGCATTTT	CATNSEGWNNQPQHF
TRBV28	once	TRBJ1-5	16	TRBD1	TGTGCCAGCAGTGTATCCGAGGACAGGGGGACTCGGCCCCAGCATTTT	CASSVSEDRGTRPQHF
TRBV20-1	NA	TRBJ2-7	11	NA	TGCAGTGCTAGGGGACCCTACGAGCAGTACTTC	CSARGPYEQYF
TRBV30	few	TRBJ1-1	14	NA	TGTGCCTGGAGTAAGAAACAGGCGAACACTGAAGCTTTCTTT	CAWSKKQANTEAFF
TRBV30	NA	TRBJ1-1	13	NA	TGTGCCTGGAGTAGGATGGCAGAGGGTGAAGCTTTCTTT	CAWSRMAEGEAFF
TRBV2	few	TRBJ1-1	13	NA	TGTGCCAGCAGCCCCAGGGAGAACACTGAAGCTTTCTTT	CASSPRENTEAFF
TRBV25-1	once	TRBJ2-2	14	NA	TGTGCCAGCAGTGCGAGGTTATACACCGGGGAGCTGTTTTTT	CASSARLYTGELFF
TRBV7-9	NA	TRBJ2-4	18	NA	TGTGCCAGCAGCCCCCGCCGTGCTAGCTTAGATGACAAAAACATTCAGTACTTC	CASSPRRASLDDKNIQYF
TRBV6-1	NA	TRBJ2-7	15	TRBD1	TGTGCCAGCGAAGACAGGGGTTCGGCCACCTACGAGCAGTACTTC	CASEDRGSATYEQYF
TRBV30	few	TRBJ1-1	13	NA	TGTGCCTGGAAAGCGACGAGGATCACTGAAGCTTTCTTT	CAWKATRITEAFF
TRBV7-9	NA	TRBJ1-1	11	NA	TGTGCCAGCAGACAAGACAGCGAAGCTTTCTTT	CASRQDSEAFF
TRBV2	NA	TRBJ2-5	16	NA	TGTGCCAGCAGTGCTCCGGCGGGGCTAGGGGAAGAGACCCAGTACTTC	CASSAPAGLGEETQYF
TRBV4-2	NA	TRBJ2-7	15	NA	TGTGCCAGCAGCCGGCAGGGGGGTTGGGATAACGAGCAGTACTTC	CASSRQGGWDNEQYF
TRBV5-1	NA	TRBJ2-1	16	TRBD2	TGCGCCAGCAGCTCCTTAGCGGGATCTGCCTACAATGAGCAGTTCTTC	CASSSLAGSAYNEQFF
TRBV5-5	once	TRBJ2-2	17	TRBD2	TGTGCCAGCAGCTTAGGTGGCGGGGGGTTGAACACCGGGGAGCTGTTTTTT	CASSLGGGGLNTGELFF